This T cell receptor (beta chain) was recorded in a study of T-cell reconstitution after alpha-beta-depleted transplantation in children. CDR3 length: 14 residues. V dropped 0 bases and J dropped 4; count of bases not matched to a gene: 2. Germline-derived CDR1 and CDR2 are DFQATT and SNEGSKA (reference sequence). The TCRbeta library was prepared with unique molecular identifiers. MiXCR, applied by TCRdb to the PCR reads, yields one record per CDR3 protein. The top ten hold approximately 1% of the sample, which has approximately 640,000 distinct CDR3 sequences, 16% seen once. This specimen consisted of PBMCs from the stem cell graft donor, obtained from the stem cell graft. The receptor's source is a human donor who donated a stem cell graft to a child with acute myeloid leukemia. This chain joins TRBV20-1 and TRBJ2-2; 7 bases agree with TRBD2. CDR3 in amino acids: CSAREGGSTGELFF. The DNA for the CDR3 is TGCAGTGCTAGAGAGGGAGGGAGCACCGGGGAGCTGTTTTTT.